These 23 T cell receptor beta chains were all obtained from the same sample, sequenced in a study of cytomegalovirus exposure and HLA in healthy donors. The PCR ran on 60 Vbeta and 13 Jbeta primers. Using immunoSEQ multiplex PCR, the repertoire was profiled, and TCRdb retains in-frame clones only, with some absent. The sample comprises about 72,000 clones, 60% to 75% of which are singletons, and about a fifth rests with the top ten. Sequencing was carried out using PBMCs. The origin of the receptors is a man aged 35 to 55 in good health and CMV-seropositive.

The chain uses TRBV9 and TRBJ2-7; TRBD2 matches 8 bases. The CDR3 has 15 amino acids. V shed 0 bases, J shed 3 bases, and the junction held 5 bases outside the gene matches. Looked up from germline, CDR1 is SGDLS and CDR2 is YYNGEE. In DNA, the CDR3 is TGTGCCAGCAGCGTAGCCAGCGGGGGTGGCTACGAGCAGTACTTC. It yields the protein CASSVASGGGYEQYF.

This sequence joins TRBV7-2 and TRBJ2-1; 10 bases line up with TRBD1. This CDR3 contains 15 residues. Germline V gene sequence: CDR1 SGHTA, CDR2 FQGNSA. V gave up 5 bases and J gave up 7 bases; unmatched junction bases: 8. The DNA for the CDR3 is TGTGCCAGCAGCCCGCGGGACAGGGGAGGGAATGAGCAGTTCTTC. It is translated as CASSPRDRGGNEQFF.

The CDR3 DNA reads TGTGCCAGCAGGGGGCCCTACCCATTCACAGATACGCAGTATTTT. Encoded protein: CASRGPYPFTDTQYF. J is TRBJ2-3 and V is TRBV27; tentative D call: TRBD1 (5 bases). Trimming removed 6 bases at V and 2 bases at J, with 15 bases between. CDR1 MNHEY and CDR2 SMNVEV come from the germline V gene (reference sequence). The CDR3 has 15 residues.

The gene calls are TRBV5-1 and TRBJ2-5; D is possibly TRBD2 (5 bases). Trimming shortened V by 2 bases and J by 2 bases, and 13 bases separated the two germline ends. Germline lookup yields CDR1 SGHRS and CDR2 YFSETQ. The CDR3 consists of 15 residues. CDR3 coding DNA: TGCGCCAGCAGCTTTCGGGGTACCCGGCAAGAGACCCAGTACTTC. This translates into CASSFRGTRQETQYF.

The V call is TRBV30, the J call TRBJ1-4, with TRBD1 identical over 9 bases. There are 18 residues in the CDR3. Germline loops: CDR1 GTSNPN, CDR2 SVGIG (reference sequence). The V gene end was trimmed by 7 bases and the J gene end by 4 bases; junction bases not matched to a gene: 19. The CDR3 reads CAFKPRGGTGSVNEKLFF. The CDR3 bases are TGTGCCTTCAAACCTAGGGGGGGGACAGGGAGTGTTAATGAAAAACTGTTTTTT.

The V gene is TRBV6-5, the J gene TRBJ1-4; the D gene is possibly TRBD1 (5 bases). V gave up 1 base and J gave up 5 bases, with 11 bases separating them. The CDR3 spans 15 residues. The germline gives CDR1 MNHEY, CDR2 SVGAGI. The CDR3 sequence is CASSYLYQGNEKLFF. The CDR3 DNA is TGTGCCAGCAGTTACTTGTATCAGGGAAATGAAAAACTGTTTTTT.

V is TRBV5-4 and J is TRBJ2-3; 14 bases match TRBD2. The germline CDR1 and CDR2 sequences are SGHNT and YYREEE (reference sequence). Trimming removed 4 bases from V and 4 bases from J; junction bases left unmatched: 5. This CDR3 region has 16 residues. The CDR3 is CASSLQTSGGADTQYF. In DNA form, the CDR3 reads TGTGCCAGCAGCCTCCAGACTAGCGGGGGGGCAGATACGCAGTATTTT. The full variable domain, rest sourced from reference TRBV5-4 and TRBJ2-3, is ETGVTQSPTHLIKTRGQQVTLRCSSQSGHNTVSWYQQALGQGPQFIFQYYREEENGRGNFPPRFSGLQFPNYSSELNVNALELDDSALYLCASSLQTSGGADTQYFGPGTRLTVL.

V usage is TRBV9 and J usage is TRBJ2-1, with 9 positions matching TRBD2. Germline CDR1 and CDR2: SGDLS and YYNGEE. J lost 11 bases, V lost 3 bases, and 3 bases had no gene match. The CDR3 consists of 12 residues. CDR3: CASSESGGQQFF. The CDR3 bases are TGTGCCAGCAGCGAGAGCGGGGGGCAGCAGTTCTTC.

This chain joins TRBV30 and TRBJ2-1; 10 bases line up with TRBD2. V gave up 7 bases and J gave up 4 bases; unmatched junction bases: 7. The CDR3 extends over 14 amino acids. CDR1 and CDR2 from the germline V gene are GTSNPN and SVGIG (reference sequence). The CDR3 DNA reads TGTGCCTTATTACTAGCGGGGAAGTACAATGAGCAGTTCTTC. Its protein product is CALLLAGKYNEQFF.

This clone has more than one count but fewer than ten. CDR3 sequence (DNA): TGTGCCAGCAGCGTAGGTCAGGGGGCTATCGGGGAGCTGTTTTTT. Protein sequence: CASSVGQGAIGELFF. The chain combines TRBV9 with TRBJ2-2; 8 bases match TRBD1. V trimming: 0 bases; J trimming: 7 bases; junction bases outside the gene matches: 5. This CDR3 contains 15 residues. CDR1 is SGDLS and CDR2 is YYNGEE in the germline V gene.

This chain connects TRBV6-4 to TRBJ1-5; D possibly corresponds to TRBD1 (5 bases). The CDR3 sequence is 14 residues long. The V gene's germline CDR1 is MRHNA and CDR2 SNTAGT. The V end lost 2 bases, the J end lost 2 bases, and 7 bases lay between the germline ends. CDR3 sequence reads: CASSDRGRNQPQHF. As DNA, the CDR3 is TGTGCCAGCAGTGACAGGGGTCGCAATCAGCCCCAGCATTTT.

The chain is built from TRBV4-3 and TRBJ1-6, with 7 bases that match TRBD1. Losses at the gene ends were 3 bases for V and 12 bases for J; bases not matched to a gene: 14. Germline V gene lookup returns CDR1 LGHNA and CDR2 YSLEER. The CDR3 sequence is 16 residues long. The CDR3 bases are TGCGCCAGCAGCCAGTCCCGGTCCTTCAGGGGGAAACCCCTCCACTTT. Protein product: CASSQSRSFRGKPLHF.

This clone was counted once. The J gene is TRBJ1-5, the V gene TRBV6-5, with 8 bases identical to TRBD1. V lost 6 bases and J lost 1; bases outside the gene matches: 5. Germline lookup yields CDR1 MNHEY and CDR2 SVGAGI. The CDR3 is made up of 15 amino acids. The CDR3 region is CASSYRGRSNQPQHF. In nucleotides, the CDR3 is TGTGCCAGCAGCTACAGGGGGAGAAGCAATCAGCCCCAGCATTTT.

The V call is TRBV27, the J call TRBJ2-7, with 8 bases matching TRBD1. The CDR3 sequence is 13 residues long. Trimming cost V 8 bases and J 5 bases; bases outside gene matches: 8. CDR1 and CDR2 (germline): MNHEY, SMNVEV (reference sequence). The CDR3 region has the DNA TGTGCCAGCCGGACAGGGATTAGCAACGAGCAGTACTTC. Protein product: CASRTGISNEQYF.

This rearrangement joins TRBV10-3 to TRBJ2-3; TRBD2 matches 9 bases. CDR3 size: 16 residues. Germline loops: CDR1 ENHRY, CDR2 SYGVKD. Germline trimming cut 1 base from V and 1 base from J; bases unmatched to any gene: 3. CDR3 sequence reads: CAISEYSSGGTDTQYF. The DNA for the CDR3 is TGTGCCATCAGTGAGTACTCTAGCGGGGGCACAGATACGCAGTATTTT.

This clone was observed a handful of times. This chain links TRBV6-5 with TRBJ1-1; 8 bases agree with TRBD1. The junction had 9 bases not matched to a gene; V was cut back by 7 bases and J by 5 bases. CDR1 is MNHEY, CDR2 SVGAGI, per germline. CDR3 length: 14 residues. The DNA of the CDR3 is TGTGCCAGCACCGGACAGGGTGGAGGAACTGAAGCTTTCTTT. This gives the protein CASTGQGGGTEAFF.

The chain recombines TRBV7-6 with TRBJ2-2; 12 bases map to TRBD2. Germline V gene sequence: CDR1 SGHVS, CDR2 FNYEAQ. The CDR3 is 18 residues long. J lost 1 base, V lost 3 bases, and 6 bases had no gene match. In DNA, the CDR3 is TGTGCCAGCAGCTTCGCATCGACTAGCGGGGGGAACACCGGGGAGCTGTTTTTT. Its protein product is CASSFASTSGGNTGELFF.

This clone was seen a handful of times. The V and J genes are TRBV6-1 and TRBJ1-6; 10 nucleotides match TRBD1. V was pared by 7 bases and J by 4 bases, with 4 bases of the junction left unmatched. CDR1 and CDR2 (germline): MNHNS, SASEGT. The length of the CDR3 is 15 residues. CDR3 residues: CASNPGQGYNSPLHF. The CDR3 DNA follows: TGTGCCAGCAACCCGGGACAGGGGTATAATTCACCCCTCCACTTT.

The genes are TRBV6-5 and TRBJ1-2, with TRBD1 identical over 8 bases. With V trimmed by 2 bases and J by 3 bases, 8 bases remained unmatched. CDR3 length equals 16 residues. The germline V gene has CDR1 MNHEY and CDR2 SVGAGI. CDR3: CASSYAGGYLDYGYTF. CDR3 bases: TGTGCCAGCAGTTACGCAGGGGGCTATTTGGACTATGGCTACACCTTC.

The V and J genes are TRBV7-9 and TRBJ1-4, with 12 bases identical to TRBD1. The CDR3 sequence is 15 residues long. V shed 4 bases, J shed 8 bases, and the junction held 5 bases outside the gene matches. Germline V gene sequence: CDR1 SEHNR, CDR2 FQNEAQ (reference sequence). The CDR3 protein is CASSSGQGAWEKLFF. CDR3 DNA sequence: TGTGCCAGCAGCTCGGGACAGGGGGCCTGGGAAAAACTGTTTTTT.

This sequence joins TRBV7-9 and TRBJ1-2; D remains ambiguous. V lost 1 base and J lost 4, with 10 bases in between. CDR3 length: 14 amino acids. Per the germline V gene, CDR1 is SEHNR and CDR2 is FQNEAQ (reference sequence). Here the CDR3 reads CASSLGSSSYGYTF. DNA for the CDR3: TGTGCCAGCAGCTTAGGGTCAAGCTCCTATGGCTACACCTTC.

This clone was found once. In the same sample, other DNA sequences code for this CDR3. The chain couples TRBV5-4 to TRBJ1-1; D call uncertain. The ends were cut back, 4 bases at V and 0 bases at J, with 10 bases in the middle. Germline V gives CDR1 SGHNT, CDR2 YYREEE (reference sequence). The CDR3 runs to 14 residues. In nucleotides, the CDR3 is TGTGCCAGCAGCCGGGGAGGCATGAACACTGAAGCTTTCTTT. Protein product: CASSRGGMNTEAFF.

The chain is built from TRBV18 and TRBJ1-1, with D hard to call. The CDR3 has 13 amino acids. V lost 2 bases to trimming and J lost 3 bases, with 7 bases between them. Germline CDR1 reads KGHSH; CDR2 reads LQKENI. CDR3 DNA: TGTGCCAGCTCACCAATTCAGGACACTGAAGCTTTCTTT. Protein product: CASSPIQDTEAFF.